Shown below are 3 T cell receptor beta chains from a single sample sequenced in a study of T cells after yellow fever vaccination. In TCRdb, the 5' RACE reads were re-called with MiXCR into one record per CDR3 protein. The table shows 68,000 or so distinct CDR3 sequences, with 6.5% to 8% occurring only once. The starting material was CD8+ T cells sorted from PBMCs, obtained 15 days after the yellow fever booster vaccination. These receptors were obtained from a man aged 25 to 45 who received the YFV17D yellow fever vaccine.

This clonotype appeared many times. The chain is built from TRBV7-9 and TRBJ2-1; 8 positions agree with TRBD1. Unmatched junction bases numbered 9, after V lost 5 bases and J lost 0 bases. CDR3 size: 17 residues. Germline CDR1 reads SEHNR; CDR2 reads FQNEAQ (reference sequence). The CDR3 nucleotides are TGTGCCAGCAGCAGGACAGGGAAGCAAGGCTCCTACAATGAGCAGTTCTTC. This sequence encodes CASSRTGKQGSYNEQFF.

This clonotype was detected many times. V gene TRBV5-1 combines with J gene TRBJ2-7; D may be TRBD2 (6 bases). Germline CDR1 and CDR2: SGHRS and YFSETQ. V lost 0 bases, J lost 3 bases, and 13 bases lay in between. This CDR3 contains 15 residues. CDR3 protein: CASSLASRGYYEQYF. In DNA form, the CDR3 reads TGCGCCAGCAGCTTGGCATCGCGGGGATACTACGAGCAGTACTTC.

The sample holds many counts of this clonotype. This chain connects TRBV11-1 to TRBJ2-7; 7 bases are a match to TRBD2. Trimming removed 5 bases from V and 6 bases from J; junction bases left unmatched: 22. Germline V CDR1 and CDR2: SGHAT, FQDESV (reference sequence). This CDR3 has 18 amino acids. CDR3 sequence (DNA): TGTGCCAGCAGCCCCCCTTATCTGGCGGGAGCTACTGGCGGCGAGCAGTACTTC. This encodes CASSPPYLAGATGGEQYF.